This entry lists 29 T cell receptor beta chains sequenced from one sample in a study of blood T cells in healthy people across ages. Combining a sample-barcoded 5' primer with a J-beta primer mix, a second PCR ran for about 6 to 11 cycles. Each CDR3 protein is one row after TCRdb ran MiXCR on the 5' RACE reads. The sample lists about 780,000 distinct CDR3 sequences; about 47% were seen once. What was sequenced was blood. The origin of the receptors is a man older than 75 in good health.

The chain links TRBV12-3 or TRBV12-4 to TRBJ2-7; 8 positions match TRBD1. J was trimmed by 7 bases and V by 7 bases; bases with no gene match: 15. The CDR3 runs 15 residues. The CDR3 DNA reads as TGTGCCAGCACATCGGGGGCAGGGGGCTGGGATGAGCAGTACTTC. Amino acid sequence: CASTSGAGGWDEQYF.

This chain connects TRBV6-2 or TRBV6-3 to TRBJ2-7; D may be TRBD1 (6 bases). Trimming left V 6 bases short and J 0 bases short, with 18 bases between. This CDR3 spans 16 amino acids. CDR1 and CDR2 (germline): MNHEY, SVGEGT. The CDR3 sequence: CASRPIRDKVSYEQYF. The CDR3 nucleotides read TGTGCCAGCAGACCCATCCGGGACAAAGTCTCCTACGAGCAGTACTTC.

This clonotype was seen only a few times. The rearrangement joins TRBV6-5 to TRBJ1-2; D call uncertain. This CDR3 is built from 13 residues. V lost 4 bases, J lost 7 bases, and 13 bases lay in between. Germline loops: CDR1 MNHEY, CDR2 SVGAGI. The CDR3 DNA reads as TGTGCCAGCAGTTCCTTTCAAGGAAGTGGCTACACCTTC. This translates into CASSSFQGSGYTF.

This chain connects TRBV15 to TRBJ2-5; D tentatively fits TRBD1 or TRBD2 (9 bases each). Trimming cost V 2 bases and J 4 bases, with 14 bases left between them. In germline, CDR1 is LNHNV, CDR2 YYDKDF (reference sequence). CDR3 size: 15 residues. The CDR3 region is CATSRLAGQGETQYF. DNA for the CDR3: TGTGCCACCAGCAGACTAGCGGGACAGGGAGAGACCCAGTACTTC.

V gene TRBV20-1 combines with J gene TRBJ2-6, with D tentatively TRBD2 (6 bases). The V gene's germline CDR1 is DFQATT and CDR2 SNEGSKA (reference sequence). CDR3 length: 15 amino acids. V dropped 6 bases and J dropped 4 bases, with 16 bases sitting between them. The CDR3 nucleotides read TGCAGTGCCCCGCTTGGGGACTCCGGGGCCAACGTCCTGACTTTC. Amino acids: CSAPLGDSGANVLTF.

The chain links TRBV6-5 to TRBJ2-5, with TRBD2 matching 13 bases. CDR3 length: 18 residues. Trimming at V came to 2 bases and at J to 7 bases, leaving 13 bases not matched to a gene. Per the germline V gene, CDR1 is MNHEY and CDR2 is SVGAGI. The CDR3 region is CASSYNSPTSGGAGTQYF. The CDR3 coding sequence is TGTGCCAGCAGTTACAACTCACCTACTAGCGGGGGGGCAGGGACCCAGTACTTC.

This clonotype was observed a single time. At one of its ends the junction is not consistent with the germline gene, which may arise from a read error. The V call is TRBV20-1, the J call TRBJ1-3, with D hard to call. This CDR3 spans 14 amino acids. Germline V gene sequence: CDR1 DFQATT, CDR2 SNEGSKA (reference sequence). Written as DNA, the CDR3 is TGCAGTGCTAGAGATAACAACTCTGGAAACATCATATATTTT. Its translation: CSARDNNSGNIIYF.

The chain employs TRBV3-1 and TRBJ2-1; possibly TRBD2 for D (5 bases). Trimming took 1 base from V and 6 from J, leaving 13 bases between them. CDR3 length equals 15 residues. Germline V lookup: CDR1 LGHDT, CDR2 YNNKEL (reference sequence). The CDR3 bases are TGTGCCAGCAGCCAAGGGAGGACTGAACCCAATGAGCAGTTCTTC. Amino acids: CASSQGRTEPNEQFF.

This clonotype came up a few times. A read error may be the cause here, since a much bigger clone is one base away. J is TRBJ2-7 and V is TRBV28, with D possibly being TRBD1 (6 bases). V gave up 6 bases and J gave up 5 bases, with 11 bases separating them. The CDR3 is 12 residues long. CDR1 MDHEN and CDR2 SYDVKM come from the germline V gene. CDR3 residues: CASSPDRHEQYF. The CDR3 region has the DNA TGTGCCAGCAGCCCAGACAGGCACGAGCAGTACTTC.

This clonotype occurred many times. The gene calls are TRBV11-2 and TRBJ2-3; no reliable D call. The CDR3 length is 13 residues. The V gene lost 5 bases and the J gene lost 5 bases, with 11 bases spanning the gap. Germline V gene data show CDR1 as SGHAT and CDR2 as FQNNGV. The CDR3 loop reads CASSPWTRDTQYF. The CDR3 DNA sequence: TGTGCCAGCAGCCCGTGGACCAGAGATACGCAGTATTTT.

This clonotype has a count of ten or more. This chain joins TRBV5-1 and TRBJ1-1; D ambiguous. V shed 1 base and J shed 4 bases, with 11 bases lying between them. CDR1 SGHRS and CDR2 YFSETQ come from the germline V gene. The CDR3 is 14 amino acids. The CDR3 here is CASSLPASGTEAFF. The CDR3 DNA reads TGCGCCAGCAGCTTGCCAGCTAGTGGCACTGAAGCTTTCTTT.

This clonotype has at least ten counts. This rearrangement joins TRBV5-1 to TRBJ2-1, with TRBD2 as a possible D gene (5 bases). Trimming took off 2 bases at V and 2 bases at J, with 8 bases between the two ends. Germline CDR1 is SGHRS and CDR2 is YFSETQ. The CDR3 runs 14 residues. CDR3 amino acids: CASSLEGPYNEQFF. The DNA of the CDR3 is TGCGCCAGCAGCTTAGAGGGTCCCTACAATGAGCAGTTCTTC.

This clonotype was found a few times. The rearrangement uses TRBV5-5 and TRBJ1-1, with 7 nucleotides matching TRBD1. Germline loops: CDR1 SGHKS, CDR2 YYEKEE (reference sequence). The CDR3 runs 14 residues. V gave up 2 bases and J gave up 5 bases; unmatched junction bases: 6. The CDR3 sequence: CASSFSGGGTEAFF. CDR3 bases: TGTGCCAGCAGCTTTTCAGGGGGTGGGACTGAAGCTTTCTTT.

This clonotype was observed many times. This may be a read error, as it is one base from a much larger clone. V gene TRBV11-1 combines with J gene TRBJ2-5, with 9 bases that match TRBD1. Germline CDR1 SGHAT, CDR2 FQDESV (reference sequence). V was clipped by 6 bases and J by 11 bases; unmatched bases: 19. This CDR3 spans 16 amino acids. The CDR3 protein is CASRPTGTGMIDEQYF. The CDR3 nucleotides are TGTGCCAGCAGACCTACCGGGACAGGGATGATAGATGAGCAGTACTTC.

The chain links TRBV2 to TRBJ2-3; D gene uncertain. CDR3 length: 15 residues. Germline loops: CDR1 SNHLY, CDR2 FYNNEI. Trimming stripped 6 bases from V and 6 bases from J, with 19 bases between. CDR3 coding DNA: TGTGCCAGCAGGGAAACGCCTCTGGTCGGGGATACGCAGTATTTT. This translates into CASRETPLVGDTQYF.

The chain recombines TRBV10-3 with TRBJ1-2; 11 nucleotides match TRBD1. The CDR3 runs to 14 residues. J lost 4 bases, V lost 6 bases, and 4 bases had no gene match. The germline CDR1 and CDR2 sequences are ENHRY and SYGVKD. CDR3 DNA: TGTGCCATCAGCGAGGGACAGGGGGTCTATGGCTACACCTTC. This codes for CAISEGQGVYGYTF.

The genes are TRBV3-1 and TRBJ2-3; 11 nucleotides agree with TRBD2. The CDR3 is 16 residues long. Germline assignment: CDR1 LGHDT and CDR2 YNNKEL (reference sequence). The V gene end was trimmed by 4 bases and the J gene end by 2 bases; junction bases not matched to a gene: 5. This CDR3 is CASSPKLAGVTDTQYF. CDR3 in DNA: TGTGCCAGCAGCCCGAAACTAGCGGGAGTCACAGATACGCAGTATTTT.

The chain uses TRBV4-3 and TRBJ2-5; TRBD2 matches 12 bases. Germline-derived CDR1 and CDR2 are LGHNA and YSLEER. Germline trimming cut 0 bases from V and 5 bases from J; bases unmatched to any gene: 7. This CDR3 comprises 17 residues. The CDR3 loop is CASSQEASGRAGETQYF. CDR3 nucleotide sequence: TGCGCCAGCAGCCAAGAGGCTAGCGGGAGGGCAGGGGAGACCCAGTACTTC.

This chain uses TRBV30 with TRBJ2-1; maybe TRBD2 (5 bases). Germline V gives CDR1 GTSNPN, CDR2 SVGIG (reference sequence). The CDR3 contains 12 residues. V was cut by 1 base and J by 7 bases, with 8 bases left in between. This chain's CDR3 is CAWSAEENEQFF. CDR3 bases: TGTGCCTGGAGTGCGGAGGAAAATGAGCAGTTCTTC.

The J gene is TRBJ1-2, the V gene TRBV20-1; D perhaps matches TRBD1 (5 bases). The CDR3 runs to 15 residues. Germline loops: CDR1 DFQATT, CDR2 SNEGSKA (reference sequence). Trimming stripped 5 bases from V and 8 bases from J, with 24 bases between. The CDR3 sequence: CSAVGTVLIFEGYTF. CDR3 DNA sequence: TGCAGTGCTGTAGGGACGGTCCTTATTTTTGAGGGCTACACCTTC.

This clonotype was observed a handful of times. The rearrangement joins TRBV6-1 to TRBJ1-2, with TRBD1 matching over 7 bases. The CDR3 runs to 13 residues. The junction had 6 bases not matched to a gene; V was cut back by 7 bases and J by 4 bases. CDR1 and CDR2 (germline): MNHNS, SASEGT. The CDR3 region has the DNA TGTGCCAGCACAACAGGGGCGACCTATGGCTACACCTTC. This sequence encodes CASTTGATYGYTF.

This chain joins TRBV12-3 or TRBV12-4 and TRBJ2-4; 10 bases agree with TRBD2. With V trimmed by 3 bases and J by 13 bases, 12 bases remained unmatched. The CDR3 covers 15 residues. The CDR3 here is CASSLSLAGVQEQYF. The CDR3, as DNA: TGTGCCAGCAGTTTGAGTCTAGCGGGAGTTCAAGAGCAGTACTTC.

The table lists this clonotype with many counts. The chain is built from TRBV12-3 or TRBV12-4 and TRBJ2-3; 14 bases align to TRBD2. The ends lost 3 bases at V and 6 bases at J; junction bases unmatched: 5. The CDR3 runs 16 residues. The CDR3 sequence: CASSLLTSGRVDTQYF. The CDR3 coding sequence is TGTGCCAGCAGTTTGTTGACTAGCGGGAGGGTGGATACGCAGTATTTT.

The chain recombines TRBV29-1 with TRBJ2-1, with 7 bases lining up with TRBD2. Germline CDR1 and CDR2: SQVTM and ANQGSEA. V dropped 3 bases and J dropped 0; count of bases not matched to a gene: 11. The CDR3 runs 17 residues. The CDR3 region has the DNA TGCAGCGTTGAGGGCCTAGCGGAGGGGAGCTCCTACAATGAGCAGTTCTTC. Amino acid sequence: CSVEGLAEGSSYNEQFF.

This clonotype showed up just a few times. This chain connects TRBV18 to TRBJ2-1; 8 positions agree with TRBD2. The germline V gene encodes CDR1 KGHSH and CDR2 LQKENI. V trimming: 3 bases; J trimming: 5 bases; junction bases outside the gene matches: 6. The CDR3 runs 15 residues. In DNA form, the CDR3 reads TGTGCCAGCTCACCCACTAGCGGAGTCAACAATGAGCAGTTCTTC. It translates to CASSPTSGVNNEQFF. The variable domain in full, completed from reference TRBV18 and TRBJ2-1, reads NAGVMQNPRHLVRRRGQEARLRCSPMKGHSHVYWYRQLPEEGLKFMVYLQKENIIDESGMPKERFSAEFPKEGPSILRIQQVVRGDSAAYFCASSPTSGVNNEQFFGPGTRLTVL.

This clonotype appeared a few times. The chain carries TRBV10-3 and TRBJ2-5; D perhaps matches TRBD1 (6 bases). Germline V lookup: CDR1 ENHRY, CDR2 SYGVKD. CDR3 length: 14 amino acids. V dropped 4 bases and J dropped 2 bases, with 11 bases sitting between them. The CDR3 bases are TGTGCCATCAGTGCGGACAGAACACAAGAGACCCAGTACTTC. Translating gives CAISADRTQETQYF.

J is TRBJ2-7 and V is TRBV12-3 or TRBV12-4, with TRBD1 matching 10 bases. The CDR3 has 15 amino acids. The V segment lost 5 bases and the J segment 5 bases; nucleotides outside the gene matches: 9. The CDR3 DNA is TGTGCCAGCAGTAGTACCGGGACAGGGGATGACGAGCAGTACTTC. Its translation is CASSSTGTGDDEQYF.

This clonotype has a single count. The rearrangement uses TRBV6-2 or TRBV6-3 and TRBJ1-1; D not certain. The CDR3 runs 15 residues. Trimming pared 2 bases from V and 1 base from J, leaving 11 bases between. Germline loops: CDR1 MNHEY, CDR2 SVGEGT. The DNA for the CDR3 is TGTGCCAGCAGTTACACGGAGATCCCGAACACTGAAGCTTTCTTT. It is translated as CASSYTEIPNTEAFF.

The count of this clonotype is one. The V and J genes are TRBV20-1 and TRBJ1-6, with D perhaps TRBD1 (6 bases). CDR3 length: 15 amino acids. V was cut by 6 bases and J by 7 bases, with 19 bases left in between. Germline CDR1 DFQATT, CDR2 SNEGSKA (reference sequence). CDR3 nucleotides: TGCAGTGCCGAAAGTGTACAGGGTCTCAATTCACCCCTCCACTTT. Its protein is CSAESVQGLNSPLHF.